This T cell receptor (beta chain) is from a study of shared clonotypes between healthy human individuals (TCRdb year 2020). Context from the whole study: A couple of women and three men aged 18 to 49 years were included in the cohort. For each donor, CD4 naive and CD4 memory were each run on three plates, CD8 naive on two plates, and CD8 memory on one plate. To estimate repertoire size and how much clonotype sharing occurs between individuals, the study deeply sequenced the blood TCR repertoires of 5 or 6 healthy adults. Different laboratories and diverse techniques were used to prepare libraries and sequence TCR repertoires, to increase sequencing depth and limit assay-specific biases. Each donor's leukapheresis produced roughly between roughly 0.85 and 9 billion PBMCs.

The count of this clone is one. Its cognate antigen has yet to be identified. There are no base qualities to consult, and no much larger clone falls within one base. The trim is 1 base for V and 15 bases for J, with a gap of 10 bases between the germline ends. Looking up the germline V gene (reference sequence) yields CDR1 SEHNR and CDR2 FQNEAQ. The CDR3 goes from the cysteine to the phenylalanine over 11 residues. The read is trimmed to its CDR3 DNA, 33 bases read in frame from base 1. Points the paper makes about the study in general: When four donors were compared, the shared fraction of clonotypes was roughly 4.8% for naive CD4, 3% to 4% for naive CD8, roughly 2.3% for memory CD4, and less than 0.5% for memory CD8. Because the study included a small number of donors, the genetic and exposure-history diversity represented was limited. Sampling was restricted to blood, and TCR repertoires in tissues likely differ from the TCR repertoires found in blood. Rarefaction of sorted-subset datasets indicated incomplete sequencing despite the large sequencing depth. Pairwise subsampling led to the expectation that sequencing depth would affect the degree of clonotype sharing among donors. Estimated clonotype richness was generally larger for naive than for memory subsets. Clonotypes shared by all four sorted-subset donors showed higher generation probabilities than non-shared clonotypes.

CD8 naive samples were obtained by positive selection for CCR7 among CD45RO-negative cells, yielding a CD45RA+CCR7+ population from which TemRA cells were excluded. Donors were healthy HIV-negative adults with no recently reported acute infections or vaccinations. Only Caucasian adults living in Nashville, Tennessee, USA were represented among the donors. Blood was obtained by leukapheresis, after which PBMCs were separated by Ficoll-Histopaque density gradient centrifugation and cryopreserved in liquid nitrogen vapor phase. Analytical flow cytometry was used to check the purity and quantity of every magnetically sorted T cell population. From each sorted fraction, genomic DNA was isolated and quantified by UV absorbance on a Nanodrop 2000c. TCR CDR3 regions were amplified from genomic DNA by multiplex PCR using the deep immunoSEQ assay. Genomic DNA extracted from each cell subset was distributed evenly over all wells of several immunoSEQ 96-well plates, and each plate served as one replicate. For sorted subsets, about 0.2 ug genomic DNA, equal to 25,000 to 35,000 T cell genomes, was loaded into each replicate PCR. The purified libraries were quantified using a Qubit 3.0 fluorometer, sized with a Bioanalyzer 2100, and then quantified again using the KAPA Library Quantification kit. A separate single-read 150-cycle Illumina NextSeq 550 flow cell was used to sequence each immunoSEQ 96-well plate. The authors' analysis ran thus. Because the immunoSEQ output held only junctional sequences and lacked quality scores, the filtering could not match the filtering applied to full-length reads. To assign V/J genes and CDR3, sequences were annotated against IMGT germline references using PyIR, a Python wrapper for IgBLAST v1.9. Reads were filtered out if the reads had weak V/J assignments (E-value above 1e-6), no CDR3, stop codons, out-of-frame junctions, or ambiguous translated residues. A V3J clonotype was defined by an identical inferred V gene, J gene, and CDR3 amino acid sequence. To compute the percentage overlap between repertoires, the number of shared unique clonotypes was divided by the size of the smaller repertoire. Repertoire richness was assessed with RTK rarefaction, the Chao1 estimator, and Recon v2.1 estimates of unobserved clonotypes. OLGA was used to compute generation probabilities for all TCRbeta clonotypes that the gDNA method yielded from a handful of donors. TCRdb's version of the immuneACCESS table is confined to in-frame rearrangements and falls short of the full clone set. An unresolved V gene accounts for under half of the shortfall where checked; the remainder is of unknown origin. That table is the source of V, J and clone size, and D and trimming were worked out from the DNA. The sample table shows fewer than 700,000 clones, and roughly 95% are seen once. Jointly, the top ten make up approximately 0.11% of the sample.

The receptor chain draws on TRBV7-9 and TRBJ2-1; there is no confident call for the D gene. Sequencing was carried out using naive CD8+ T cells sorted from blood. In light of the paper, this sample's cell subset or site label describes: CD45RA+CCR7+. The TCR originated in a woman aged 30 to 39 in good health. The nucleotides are TGTGCCAGCAGCTTAGGTAGCTTTCTGTTCTTC. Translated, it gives CASSLGSFLFF.